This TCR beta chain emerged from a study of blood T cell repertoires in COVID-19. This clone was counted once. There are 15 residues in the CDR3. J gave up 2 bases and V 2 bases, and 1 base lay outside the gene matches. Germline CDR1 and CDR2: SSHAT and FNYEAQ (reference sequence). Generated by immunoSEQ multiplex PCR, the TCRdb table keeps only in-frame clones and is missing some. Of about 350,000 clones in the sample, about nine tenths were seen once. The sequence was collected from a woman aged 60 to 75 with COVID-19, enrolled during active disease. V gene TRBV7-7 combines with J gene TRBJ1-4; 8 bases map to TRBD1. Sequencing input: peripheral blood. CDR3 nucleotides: TGTGCCAGCAGCTTATCAGGGGGCACTAATGAAAAACTGTTTTTT. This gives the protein CASSLSGGTNEKLFF.